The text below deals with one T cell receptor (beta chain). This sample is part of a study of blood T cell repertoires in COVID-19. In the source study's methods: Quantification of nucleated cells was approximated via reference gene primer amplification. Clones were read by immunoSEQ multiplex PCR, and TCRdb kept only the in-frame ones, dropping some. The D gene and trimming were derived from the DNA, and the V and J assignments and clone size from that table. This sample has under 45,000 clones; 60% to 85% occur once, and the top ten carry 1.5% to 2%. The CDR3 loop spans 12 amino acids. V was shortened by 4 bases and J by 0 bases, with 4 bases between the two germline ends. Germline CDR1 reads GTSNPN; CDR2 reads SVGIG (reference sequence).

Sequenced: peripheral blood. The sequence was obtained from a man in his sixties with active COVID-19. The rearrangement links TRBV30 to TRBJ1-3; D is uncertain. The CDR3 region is CAWTNSGNTIYF. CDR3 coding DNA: TGTGCCTGGACTAACTCTGGAAACACCATATATTTT.